Listed below are T cell receptor beta chains from one sample, sequenced in a study of T-cell memory formation after mild COVID-19. TCRdb ran MiXCR on the 5' RACE reads and lists one entry per CDR3 protein. The sample yields 250,000 to 300,000 distinct CDR3 sequences, approximately 15% seen once. Sequenced: PBMCs or a T cell subset sorted from them (not recorded which). The receptors were sampled from a man aged 18 to 29 who had mild COVID-19 (a few samples of this study predate the infection). Cell type and time point are not known. CDR3s include the opening cysteine and the closing phenylalanine or tryptophan. D genes are given only for firm matches. For some rows the clone size is stated as once, few or many, or as a class when expanded; others skip it.

d_gene: -; j_gene: TRBJ1-2; v_gene: TRBV7-9; abundance: -; CDR3nt: TGTGCCAGCAGCGCGAGCGGGGCGGAGGCGAGTGGCTACACCTTC; CDR3aa: CASSASGAEASGYTF
d_gene: TRBD1; j_gene: TRBJ1-4; v_gene: TRBV5-1; abundance: -; CDR3nt: TGCGCCAGCAGCGGACCGACAGGGGGTGACCCTAATGAAAAACTGTTTTTT; CDR3aa: CASSGPTGGDPNEKLFF
d_gene: -; j_gene: TRBJ1-1; v_gene: TRBV9; abundance: -; CDR3nt: TGTGCCAGCAGCGAAAGGGTGGACACTGAAGCTTTCTTT; CDR3aa: CASSERVDTEAFF
d_gene: -; j_gene: TRBJ2-3; v_gene: TRBV7-2; abundance: many; CDR3nt: TGTGCCAGCAGCCCTCGTCGCACAGATACGCAGTATTTT; CDR3aa: CASSPRRTDTQYF
d_gene: -; j_gene: TRBJ2-5; v_gene: TRBV7-2; abundance: many; CDR3nt: TGTGCCAGCAGCTTAGGGACGGGTTCGGGGGAGACCCAGTACTTC; CDR3aa: CASSLGTGSGETQYF
d_gene: -; j_gene: TRBJ1-1; v_gene: TRBV7-9; abundance: -; CDR3nt: TGTGCCAGCAGCTTAGCAGGGGAAGGTGAAGCTTTCTTT; CDR3aa: CASSLAGEGEAFF
d_gene: TRBD1; j_gene: TRBJ2-7; v_gene: TRBV7-9; abundance: many; CDR3nt: TGTGCCAGCAGCCATCGACAGGGCCACGAGCAGTACTTC; CDR3aa: CASSHRQGHEQYF
d_gene: TRBD1; j_gene: TRBJ1-3; v_gene: TRBV28; abundance: few; CDR3nt: TGTGCCAGCAGTGACAGGGGGCTCTCTGGAAACACCATATATTTT; CDR3aa: CASSDRGLSGNTIYF
d_gene: -; j_gene: TRBJ2-7; v_gene: TRBV2; abundance: -; CDR3nt: TGTGCCAGCAGTGAACTAGGGGCCTACGAGCAGTACTTC; CDR3aa: CASSELGAYEQYF
d_gene: -; j_gene: TRBJ2-7; v_gene: TRBV5-1; abundance: many; CDR3nt: TGCGCCAGCAGCTTGGAAGTCGCAAGTTCCTACGAGCAGTACTTC; CDR3aa: CASSLEVASSYEQYF
d_gene: -; j_gene: TRBJ1-1; v_gene: TRBV6-6; abundance: -; CDR3nt: TGTGCCAGCAGTTACCCCGGGGGGTGGAACACTGAAGCTTTCTTT; CDR3aa: CASSYPGGWNTEAFF
d_gene: -; j_gene: TRBJ1-1; v_gene: TRBV7-3; abundance: few; CDR3nt: TGTGCCAGCAGCTTAAATTCGGGGGGGACTGAAGCTTTCTTT; CDR3aa: CASSLNSGGTEAFF
d_gene: -; j_gene: TRBJ1-6; v_gene: TRBV27; abundance: -; CDR3nt: TGTGCCAGCAACTCCCGCCGGGTCAATTCACCCCTCCACTTT; CDR3aa: CASNSRRVNSPLHF
d_gene: -; j_gene: TRBJ1-6; v_gene: TRBV12-3/TRBV12-4; abundance: many; CDR3nt: TGTGCCAGCACCCGGACGGCTAATTCACCCCTCCACTTT; CDR3aa: CASTRTANSPLHF
d_gene: TRBD1; j_gene: TRBJ1-2; v_gene: TRBV28; abundance: -; CDR3nt: TGTGCCAGCAGTGGACCGATGGACAGGGGGCTAGGCTATGGCTACACCTTC; CDR3aa: CASSGPMDRGLGYGYTF
d_gene: -; j_gene: TRBJ2-3; v_gene: TRBV3-1; abundance: -; CDR3nt: TGTGCCAGCAGCCTTTCTTCAGGGATCAACACAGATACGCAGTATTTT; CDR3aa: CASSLSSGINTDTQYF
d_gene: -; j_gene: TRBJ1-1; v_gene: TRBV6-2/TRBV6-3; abundance: few; CDR3nt: TGTGCCAGCAGTTACCCGCCCGGTGAAGCTTTCTTT; CDR3aa: CASSYPPGEAFF
d_gene: -; j_gene: TRBJ2-1; v_gene: TRBV27; abundance: -; CDR3nt: TGTGCCAGCAGCCCCCAGGGGCGCCCGAGGGGAGAGCAGTTCTTC; CDR3aa: CASSPQGRPRGEQFF
d_gene: -; j_gene: TRBJ2-4; v_gene: TRBV7-9; abundance: many; CDR3nt: TGTGCCAGCAGCTTCGAACCTTTGGGGGCCAAAAACATTCAGTACTTC; CDR3aa: CASSFEPLGAKNIQYF
d_gene: -; j_gene: TRBJ1-6; v_gene: TRBV7-2; abundance: -; CDR3nt: TGTGCCAGCAGCCCCATGGCCCTCTATAATTCACCCCTCCACTTT; CDR3aa: CASSPMALYNSPLHF
d_gene: -; j_gene: TRBJ2-3; v_gene: TRBV12-3/TRBV12-4; abundance: few; CDR3nt: TGTGCCAGCAGACGAGTCGGCAGGGACACAGATACGCAGTATTTT; CDR3aa: CASRRVGRDTDTQYF
d_gene: -; j_gene: TRBJ1-5; v_gene: TRBV7-9; abundance: few; CDR3nt: TGTGCCAGCAGCTTGGGAATGGGGGTACCCCAGCATTTT; CDR3aa: CASSLGMGVPQHF
d_gene: -; j_gene: TRBJ2-3; v_gene: TRBV6-6; abundance: few; CDR3nt: TGTGCCAGCAGCCCGACAGAGCTAACAGATACGCAGTATTTT; CDR3aa: CASSPTELTDTQYF
d_gene: TRBD2; j_gene: TRBJ2-3; v_gene: TRBV5-1; abundance: -; CDR3nt: TGCGCCAGCAGCTTGGTTGGTAGCGGGGGGTCAGATACGCAGTATTTT; CDR3aa: CASSLVGSGGSDTQYF
d_gene: -; j_gene: TRBJ2-5; v_gene: TRBV4-1; abundance: few; CDR3nt: TGCGCCAGCAGCCAAGTGAGGGTAGAGACCCAGTACTTC; CDR3aa: CASSQVRVETQYF
d_gene: TRBD2; j_gene: TRBJ2-7; v_gene: TRBV20-1; abundance: few; CDR3nt: TGCAGTGCCCCGGTCGGGGGGGCCCTCTACGAGCAGTACTTC; CDR3aa: CSAPVGGALYEQYF
d_gene: -; j_gene: TRBJ1-5; v_gene: TRBV29-1; abundance: few; CDR3nt: TGCAGCGTTGAGGGGCCCAGGGGTCAGCCCCAGCATTTT; CDR3aa: CSVEGPRGQPQHF
d_gene: TRBD1; j_gene: TRBJ2-5; v_gene: TRBV29-1; abundance: -; CDR3nt: TGCAGCGTCACAGGGGTCTCGGGAGAGACCCAGTACTTC; CDR3aa: CSVTGVSGETQYF
d_gene: TRBD1; j_gene: TRBJ2-7; v_gene: TRBV12-3/TRBV12-4; abundance: few; CDR3nt: TGTGCCAGCAGCCCGGACAGGGGGTACGAGCAGTACTTC; CDR3aa: CASSPDRGYEQYF
d_gene: -; j_gene: TRBJ2-1; v_gene: TRBV12-3/TRBV12-4; abundance: -; CDR3nt: TGTGCCAGCAGTTTAGCGGGGAGAGATGAGCAGTTCTTC; CDR3aa: CASSLAGRDEQFF
d_gene: TRBD1; j_gene: TRBJ1-2; v_gene: TRBV7-2; abundance: -; CDR3nt: TGTGCCAGCAGCTGGGACAGAAACTATGGCTACACCTTC; CDR3aa: CASSWDRNYGYTF
d_gene: TRBD1; j_gene: TRBJ1-2; v_gene: TRBV5-1; abundance: -; CDR3nt: TGCGCCAGCAGCTCGACAGGGGTTATGAATGGCTACACCTTC; CDR3aa: CASSSTGVMNGYTF
d_gene: -; j_gene: TRBJ2-2; v_gene: TRBV10-1; abundance: -; CDR3nt: TGCGCCAGCAGTGAGTCGGGCACAACCGGGGAGCTGTTTTTT; CDR3aa: CASSESGTTGELFF
d_gene: -; j_gene: TRBJ1-6; v_gene: TRBV19; abundance: -; CDR3nt: TGTGCCAGTACCCGGGTTTTCGGTTCACCCCTCCACTTT; CDR3aa: CASTRVFGSPLHF
d_gene: TRBD1; j_gene: TRBJ2-4; v_gene: TRBV12-3/TRBV12-4; abundance: -; CDR3nt: TGTGCCAGCAGTTTAGAGGGACAGGGGGCTTGGATTGCCATTCAGTACTTC; CDR3aa: CASSLEGQGAWIAIQYF
d_gene: TRBD1; j_gene: TRBJ2-1; v_gene: TRBV7-9; abundance: -; CDR3nt: TGTGCCAGCAGCCCAGCCCCCGGGACAGGGGGCTCCAATGAGCAGTTCTTC; CDR3aa: CASSPAPGTGGSNEQFF
d_gene: -; j_gene: TRBJ1-1; v_gene: TRBV10-3; abundance: few; CDR3nt: TGTGCCATGAGCCCGGGTAGTAACACTGAAGCTTTCTTT; CDR3aa: CAMSPGSNTEAFF
d_gene: -; j_gene: TRBJ1-3; v_gene: TRBV12-3/TRBV12-4; abundance: -; CDR3nt: TGTGCCAGCGGGTTTTGGGGGGGTGGAAACACCATATATTTT; CDR3aa: CASGFWGGGNTIYF
d_gene: -; j_gene: TRBJ2-1; v_gene: TRBV6-1; abundance: few; CDR3nt: TGTGCCAGCAGTGTATACTTCGAAGGCTCCTACAATGAGCAGTTCTTC; CDR3aa: CASSVYFEGSYNEQFF
d_gene: -; j_gene: TRBJ2-3; v_gene: TRBV19; abundance: -; CDR3nt: TGTGCCAGTAGTAGACAGTGGGATACGCAGTATTTT; CDR3aa: CASSRQWDTQYF
d_gene: -; j_gene: TRBJ2-6; v_gene: TRBV7-3; abundance: -; CDR3nt: TGTGCCAGCACCCCGAACACCCTCTCTGGGGCCAACGTCCTGACTTTC; CDR3aa: CASTPNTLSGANVLTF
d_gene: TRBD1; j_gene: TRBJ2-1; v_gene: TRBV5-1; abundance: -; CDR3nt: TGCGCCAGCAGCTTGCCCAGGGGGAATGAGCAGTTCTTC; CDR3aa: CASSLPRGNEQFF
d_gene: -; j_gene: TRBJ2-5; v_gene: TRBV7-2; abundance: few; CDR3nt: TGTGCCAGCAGCTTAGCCCCCTCCCGAGAGGAGACCCAGTACTTC; CDR3aa: CASSLAPSREETQYF
d_gene: TRBD1; j_gene: TRBJ2-1; v_gene: TRBV5-5; abundance: few; CDR3nt: TGTGCCAGCAGCTTGGGTCAGGGGGCCCTTGGGAATGAGCAGTTCTTC; CDR3aa: CASSLGQGALGNEQFF
d_gene: -; j_gene: TRBJ1-1; v_gene: TRBV11-2; abundance: few; CDR3nt: TGTGCCAGCAGCTGGGTGGGGGGGACCACTGAAGCTTTCTTT; CDR3aa: CASSWVGGTTEAFF
d_gene: TRBD2; j_gene: TRBJ2-2; v_gene: TRBV20-1; abundance: few; CDR3nt: TGCAGTGCTAGTCGGCTAGCGGGGGGGGCGAACACCGGGGAGCTGTTTTTT; CDR3aa: CSASRLAGGANTGELFF
d_gene: TRBD2; j_gene: TRBJ2-5; v_gene: TRBV5-1; abundance: many; CDR3nt: TGCGCCAGCAGCATGTCGGGACTAGAGCAAGAGACCCAGTACTTC; CDR3aa: CASSMSGLEQETQYF
d_gene: -; j_gene: TRBJ2-3; v_gene: TRBV11-2; abundance: -; CDR3nt: TGTGCCAGCACCCTAACTAGTCACACAGATACGCAGTATTTT; CDR3aa: CASTLTSHTDTQYF
d_gene: TRBD1; j_gene: TRBJ1-6; v_gene: TRBV10-2; abundance: few; CDR3nt: TGCGCCAGCGGGGCGGACAGGAGTTTTTCACCCCTCCACTTT; CDR3aa: CASGADRSFSPLHF
d_gene: -; j_gene: TRBJ2-1; v_gene: TRBV6-5; abundance: -; CDR3nt: TGTGCCAGCACCCCAAGGCCCGGGAGCTCCTACAATGAGCAGTTCTTC; CDR3aa: CASTPRPGSSYNEQFF
d_gene: -; j_gene: TRBJ2-6; v_gene: TRBV7-2; abundance: many; CDR3nt: TGTGCCAGCAGCCTAAGACAGCACTCTGGGGCCAACGTCCTGACTTTC; CDR3aa: CASSLRQHSGANVLTF
d_gene: -; j_gene: TRBJ1-6; v_gene: TRBV12-3/TRBV12-4; abundance: -; CDR3nt: TGTGCCAGCAGCGATACAGGGAGTTCCTATAATTCACCCCTCCACTTT; CDR3aa: CASSDTGSSYNSPLHF
d_gene: -; j_gene: TRBJ1-4; v_gene: TRBV10-3; abundance: -; CDR3nt: TGTGCCATCAGTGAGTCGTTCCTGATATCATATGAAAAACTGTTTTTT; CDR3aa: CAISESFLISYEKLFF
d_gene: -; j_gene: TRBJ1-5; v_gene: TRBV20-1; abundance: few; CDR3nt: TGCAGTGCAGCTCCTACACGGAATAGCAATCAGCCCCAGCATTTT; CDR3aa: CSAAPTRNSNQPQHF
d_gene: TRBD1; j_gene: TRBJ2-2; v_gene: TRBV2; abundance: -; CDR3nt: TGTGCCAGCAGTGTTGGGACAGGGATCACCGGGGAGCTGTTTTTT; CDR3aa: CASSVGTGITGELFF